A single sample gave rise to the 5 T cell receptor beta chains below, sequenced in a study of beta chain features in type 1 diabetes. Findings and limits, study-wide: Shortening that was moderate but significant affected the TCRB CDR3s of Type 1 diabetes patients in all four CD4+ subsets.

Since all of the isolated RNA was reverse transcribed, expressed TCRB transcripts were what got sequenced. Generated by immunoSEQ multiplex PCR, the TCRdb table keeps only in-frame clones and is missing some. The data contain hundreds of thousands of clones, 15% of them singletons. These TCRs are of unknown antigen specificity. The sequencing input was naive CD4+ T cells from blood. The receptors derive from a man younger than 35 with type 1 diabetes.

This clone turned up a few times. The gene calls are TRBV27 and TRBJ2-2; D unresolved. This CDR3 region has 14 residues. In germline, CDR1 is MNHEY, CDR2 SMNVEV (reference sequence). V was pared by 5 bases and J by 2 bases, with 9 bases between. DNA of the CDR3: TGTGCCAGCAGTCATCGAGCAAACACCGGGGAGCTGTTTTTT. Translated, it gives CASSHRANTGELFF.

This rearrangement joins TRBV11-2 to TRBJ2-1; D remains ambiguous. The CDR3 covers 14 residues. From germline, CDR1 is SGHAT and CDR2 FQNNGV. V lost 7 bases and J lost 6, with 16 bases in between. The CDR3 sequence is CASTRSLHSNEQFF. The CDR3, as DNA: TGTGCCAGCACGAGAAGCTTACACAGCAATGAGCAGTTCTTC.

In its sample, this clone was seen a few times. The V call is TRBV7-8, the J call TRBJ1-6, with 7 bases identical to TRBD1. This CDR3 comprises 14 residues. V lost 5 bases to trimming and J lost 7 bases; unmatched junction nucleotides: 5. The germline V gene encodes CDR1 SGHVS and CDR2 FQNEAQ. CDR3 protein: CASSNRGANSPLHF. In DNA form, the CDR3 reads TGTGCCAGCAGCAACAGGGGAGCGAATTCACCCCTCCACTTT.

This clone was counted only a few times. V usage is TRBV27 and J usage is TRBJ1-1; D unresolved. Germline V lookup: CDR1 MNHEY, CDR2 SMNVEV (reference sequence). Trimming pared 3 bases from V and 10 bases from J, leaving 21 bases between. This CDR3 contains 15 residues. CDR3 coding DNA: TGTGCCAGCAGTTTGGACTCGATGCCGTGGGGAGTAGCTTTCTTT. Translation: CASSLDSMPWGVAFF.

This clone turned up a few times. V gene TRBV5-4 combines with J gene TRBJ2-3; 7 bases match TRBD2. The germline gives CDR1 SGHNT, CDR2 YYREEE (reference sequence). The CDR3 sequence is 14 residues long. Germline trimming cut 3 bases from V and 4 bases from J; bases unmatched to any gene: 5. CDR3 amino acids: CASSSAGVPDTQYF. The CDR3, as DNA: TGTGCCAGCAGCTCCGCGGGAGTTCCAGATACGCAGTATTTT.